A selection of T cell receptor beta chains follows, all from one sample in a study of patients and donors after allogeneic stem cell transplantation. MiXCR was run by TCRdb on the RT-PCR reads, yielding one entry per CDR3 protein. The repertoire consists of about 160,000 distinct CDR3 sequences, with approximately 40% occurring once and the leading ten covering 50% to 65%. Sequenced input: blood, either unsorted or a sorted T cell fraction (not recorded which). The receptor set was obtained from a human donor who was either an allogeneic HSCT recipient or a stem cell or donor lymphocyte infusion donor (not recorded which). It is not recorded whose cells these are; they may come from a transplant donor. The CDR3 runs from the conserved cysteine through the conserved F or W. A D gene is named only where the DNA matches it firmly. Only part of the rows carry a size: once, few, many, or a class if the clone is expanded.

>TRBV12-3/TRBV12-4|15|TRBJ1-5|TRBD1|few
CASSPPPGGGQPQHF
TGTGCCAGCAGCCCACCGCCAGGGGGAGGTCAGCCCCAGCATTTT
>TRBV5-1|13|TRBJ2-5|.|.
CASSLKDLETQYF
TGCGCCAGCAGCTTGAAGGATTTAGAGACCCAGTACTTC
>TRBV4-3|13|TRBJ1-5|.|.
CASSQESNQPQHF
TGTGCCAGCAGCCAAGAATCCAATCAGCCCCAGCATTTT
>TRBV28|14|TRBJ2-5|TRBD2|.
CASSLRGGVETQYF
TGTGCCAGCAGTTTACGGGGGGGCGTGGAGACCCAGTACTTC
>TRBV6-6|15|TRBJ2-3|.|.
CASSYSQISTDTQYF
TGTGCCAGCAGTTACTCCCAGATAAGCACAGATACGCAGTATTTT
>TRBV29-1|14|TRBJ1-1|TRBD1|few
CSVLGTGDRAEAFF
TGCAGCGTCCTCGGGACAGGGGATCGCGCTGAAGCTTTCTTT
>TRBV7-9|12|TRBJ1-5|TRBD1|few
CAGQSNNQPQHF
TGTGCGGGACAGAGTAACAATCAGCCCCAGCATTTT
>TRBV12-3/TRBV12-4|13|TRBJ2-5|.|.
CASSLHRQETQYF
TGTGCCAGCAGTTTACACAGGCAAGAGACCCAGTACTTC
>TRBV12-3/TRBV12-4|16|TRBJ2-3|TRBD2|.
CASSYPRGGSADTQYF
TGTGCCAGCAGCTACCCTCGGGGGGGGAGCGCAGATACGCAGTATTTT
>TRBV28|12|TRBJ1-1|.|.
CASILWNTEAFF
TGTGCCAGCATCCTATGGAACACTGAAGCTTTCTTT
>TRBV5-1|14|TRBJ1-6|TRBD1|few
CASSPTGANSPLHF
TGCGCCAGCAGCCCTACAGGGGCTAATTCACCCCTCCACTTT
>TRBV12-3/TRBV12-4|15|TRBJ1-2|.|.
CASSPQGTLYYGYTF
TGTGCCAGCAGTCCCCAGGGTACCCTCTACTATGGCTACACCTTC
>TRBV7-6|15|TRBJ2-2|.|once
CASSLRTRNTGELFF
TGTGCCAGCAGCTTAAGGACACGGAACACCGGGGAGCTGTTTTTT
>TRBV29-1|14|TRBJ2-2|TRBD1|once
CSVNRQGSTGELFF
TGCAGCGTTAACCGACAGGGGAGCACCGGGGAGCTGTTTTTT
>TRBV7-7|14|TRBJ2-3|.|few
CASSFGPTPDTQYF
TGTGCTAGCAGCTTCGGACCGACGCCAGATACGCAGTATTTT
>TRBV29-1|10|TRBJ1-2|.|many
CSVDWSGSGF
TGCAGCGTTGATTGGTCAGGCTCCGGATTC
>TRBV12-3/TRBV12-4|12|TRBJ1-2|.|few
CASSGDRNGYTF
TGTGCCAGCAGTGGGGATCGGAATGGCTACACCTTC
>TRBV27|15|TRBJ1-6|.|.
CASSLLGRGGSPLHF
TGTGCCAGCAGTTTATTGGGCAGGGGCGGTTCACCCCTCCACTTT
>TRBV7-9|14|TRBJ1-1|.|.
CASSLLGLNTEAFF
TGTGCCAGCAGCTTACTGGGATTGAACACTGAAGCTTTCTTT
>TRBV24-1|14|TRBJ2-2|.|.
CATWTSTNTGELFF
TGTGCCACCTGGACGTCTACGAACACCGGGGAGCTGTTTTTT
>TRBV4-3|15|TRBJ1-2|.|.
CASSQVPAPNYGYTF
TGCGCCAGCAGCCAAGTCCCGGCTCCTAACTATGGCTACACCTTC
>TRBV4-2|13|TRBJ2-5|.|few
CASSQEIRQTQYF
TGTGCCAGCAGCCAAGAAATCCGGCAGACCCAGTACTTC
>TRBV20-1|14|TRBJ1-3|.|.
CSAPGQNVGNTIYF
TGCAGTGCTCCCGGACAGAATGTTGGAAACACCATATATTTT
>TRBV14|13|TRBJ2-3|.|once
CASSQVSRDTQYF
TGTGCCAGCAGCCAAGTCTCGCGTGATACGCAGTATTTT
>TRBV20-1|15|TRBJ2-2|TRBD2|.
CSVDRGGRNTGELFF
TGCAGTGTCGATCGGGGCGGGAGGAACACCGGGGAGCTGTTTTTT
>TRBV10-3|13|TRBJ1-5|.|many
CAITAGSNQPQHF
TGTGCCATCACCGCGGGTAGCAATCAGCCCCAGCATTTT
>TRBV7-9|12|TRBJ1-2|.|.
CADQGPQIDYTF
TGTGCCGACCAGGGACCGCAGATTGACTACACCTTC
>TRBV29-1|13|TRBJ1-2|TRBD1|few
CSGGQGAGYGYTF
TGCAGCGGCGGACAGGGGGCTGGCTATGGCTACACCTTC
>TRBV10-2|13|TRBJ2-1|.|.
CASSEPLGNEQFF
TGCGCCAGCAGTGAGCCCCTGGGCAATGAGCAGTTCTTC
>TRBV29-1|13|TRBJ2-2|.|few
CSVGLQGTGELFF
TGCAGCGTTGGGTTACAGGGCACCGGGGAGCTGTTTTTT
>TRBV9|16|TRBJ2-3|TRBD1|.
CASSYRQGTSTDTQYF
TGTGCCAGCAGCTACCGACAGGGCACTAGCACAGATACGCAGTATTTT
>TRBV20-1|14|TRBJ1-1|TRBD1|.
CSARVQGMNTEAFF
TGCAGTGCTAGAGTACAGGGGATGAACACTGAAGCTTTCTTT
>TRBV7-9|14|TRBJ1-1|.|few
CASSLASGNTEAFF
TGTGCCAGCAGCTTAGCCTCAGGGAACACTGAAGCTTTCTTT
>TRBV10-3|15|TRBJ1-3|TRBD1|few
CAISESQGAGNTIYF
TGTGCCATCAGTGAGTCACAGGGGGCTGGAAACACCATATATTTT
>TRBV5-1|18|TRBJ1-1|TRBD1|.
CASSVRGTGGPMNTEAFF
TGCGCCAGCAGCGTGCGAGGGACAGGGGGACCGATGAACACTGAAGCTTTCTTT
>TRBV7-8|17|TRBJ2-1|TRBD2|.
CASSSGLAGRVYNEQFF
TGTGCCAGCAGCAGCGGACTAGCGGGGAGGGTATACAATGAGCAGTTCTTC
>TRBV28|13|TRBJ1-2|.|few
CATRTDSNYGYTF
TGTGCCACACGAACCGACAGTAACTATGGCTACACCTTC
>TRBV7-9|16|TRBJ2-3|.|.
CASSLEVSLFTDTQYF
TGTGCCAGCAGCTTAGAGGTTAGCTTATTCACAGATACGCAGTATTTT
>TRBV9|12|TRBJ1-2|.|many
CASSVEGYGYTF
TGTGCCAGCAGCGTAGAGGGCTATGGCTACACCTTC
>TRBV12-3/TRBV12-4|12|TRBJ1-1|.|few
CASSPRQTEAFF
TGTGCCAGCAGTCCCCGACAAACTGAAGCTTTCTTT
>TRBV12-3/TRBV12-4|13|TRBJ1-2|.|.
CASSLMIWSGYTF
TGTGCCAGCAGTTTAATGATTTGGTCAGGCTACACCTTC
>TRBV2|15|TRBJ2-1|TRBD2|few
CASSVPSGGWNEQFF
TGTGCCAGCAGTGTACCTAGCGGGGGTTGGAATGAGCAGTTCTTC
>TRBV12-3/TRBV12-4|18|TRBJ2-3|.|few
CASSLGTTKYPSTDTQYF
TGTGCCAGCAGTTTAGGGACTACCAAGTACCCTAGCACAGATACGCAGTATTTT
>TRBV3-1|16|TRBJ2-1|TRBD2|.
CASSHPLAGENNEQFF
TGTGCCAGCAGCCACCCCCTAGCGGGGGAAAACAATGAGCAGTTCTTC
>TRBV12-3/TRBV12-4|14|TRBJ2-7|.|.
CASSSGPSSYEQYF
TGTGCCAGCAGCTCGGGGCCTAGCTCCTACGAGCAGTACTTC